This TCR beta chain stems from a study of beta chain features in type 1 diabetes. Isolation of CD4+ naive, central memory, regulatory and stem cell-like memory cells was achieved by sorting via CD45RO/CCR7/CD25/CD127/CD95/CD27. This clone turned up a few times. Its specificity is unknown. Whole-study findings and limits: Shortening that was moderate but significant affected the TCRB CDR3s of Type 1 diabetes patients in all four CD4+ subsets. The similarity of naive, central memory and Treg TCRB repertoires appeared greater among patients than among healthy donors.

Expressed TCRB transcripts were sequenced because the isolated RNA had all been reverse transcribed beforehand. Repertoires were generated with immunoSEQ multiplex PCR, while TCRdb's copy carries only in-frame clones and drops some. The table has 200,000 to 300,000 clones, around 21% seen once. The CDR3 is 15 residues long. Trimming took 4 bases from V and 0 from J; bases not matched to a gene: 7. Per germline, CDR1 GTSNPN and CDR2 SVGIG (reference sequence). The chain combines TRBV30 with TRBJ2-3, with TRBD2 identical over 7 bases. This clonotype was sampled from a woman in her forties with type 1 diabetes. The sample consisted of naive CD4+ T cells from blood. CDR3 loop: CAWILGGFSTDTQYF. CDR3 DNA: TGTGCCTGGATCCTCGGGGGGTTTAGCACAGATACGCAGTATTTT.